The entry that follows covers one T cell receptor beta chain sequence. This clonotype has just a few counts. What antigen it recognizes has not been identified. Base qualities are missing; no much larger clone stands one base away. The sample's time point label, decoded: late sampling 161 to 241 days after vaccination in three convalescent patients. The positive SARS-CoV-2 PCR tests of the convalescent patients were dated from March to December 2020, before the Alpha, Beta and Delta variants emerged in the United States. Ficoll-Paque Plus gradient centrifugation was used to isolate PBMCs from whole blood, and the isolated PBMCs were then either used fresh or cryopreserved at -140C. Trimmed from V: 0 bases; trimmed from J: 4 bases; junction bases lacking a gene match: 6. The germline V gene yields MNHNS for CDR1 and SASEGT for CDR2. From cysteine to phenylalanine, the CDR3 is 16 amino acids long. Only CDR3 DNA remains: 48 bases, in frame from the first base.

This specimen belongs to a study of vaccination and CD4 T cells after COVID-19 (dated by TCRdb to between 2021 and 2024). Regarding the complete study: Convalescent patients had a positive SARS-CoV-2 result on nasal swab PCR, and of these patients, several had mild disease and one had severe disease. Six males and four females were included in the convalescent cohort, with two Hispanic individuals, seven Caucasians, two Asians and one multiracial person represented. Participants got two doses of the Pfizer-BioNTech BNT162b2 vaccine (n=8) or two doses of the Moderna mRNA-1273 vaccine (n=2). Post-COVID blood samples were collected from convalescent patients a median of roughly 100 days after diagnosis, with a range of about 30 to 161 days. Post-vaccine blood samples were obtained a median of around 67 days after the second vaccine dose, with a range of roughly 14 to 241 days. For three convalescent patients, samples were collected at an early post-vaccination timepoint (day 14) as well as at a late post-vaccination timepoint (days 161 to 241). In 10 COVID-19 convalescent patients and 4 infection-naive healthy vaccine recipients, researchers compared the spike-specific CD4+ TCR repertoire from before mRNA vaccination with the repertoire from after. Paper-wide results and their limitations: The median count of SARS-CoV-2-reactive clonotypes went up from 21 after infection to 30 to 40 after vaccination, although the change was not significant. In convalescent patients, nearly all vaccine-specific clones (304 of 307) were found to be mono-reactive for SARS-CoV-2 spike rather than cross-reactive with common cold coronaviruses. The number of convalescent patients in the study was relatively small, and the study did not examine early timepoints following natural infection. In convalescent patients, a median around 86% of post-vaccine SARS-CoV-2-reactive clones were detected only after vaccination, suggesting vaccine-specific priming.

The library came from PCR. Sequenced using an Illumina iSeq 100. In the source study's methods: Non-productive sequences were filtered out, and CDR3s that did not start with C, did not end with F or W, or were shorter than 7 amino acids were discarded. Similarity between CDR3 sequences was evaluated in R version 3.6.1 using Levenshtein distances (stringdist) and unrooted phylogenetic trees (ape). TCRdb reprocessed the public reads (quality trimming at Q25 with fastp, clone calling with MiXCR) and kept in-frame beta chains. A single entry per CDR3 protein holds the most common genes and DNA from its merged rows. The V and J calls reflect TCRdb's pipeline rather than the authors' work. In this sample the table shows about 39,000 distinct CDR3 sequences, about 35% of which occur a single time. 5.8% of the sample rests with the top ten.

The receptor's source is a human donor who had recovered from COVID-19. The chain is encoded by TRBV6-1 joined to TRBJ1-5, and 7 junction bases match TRBD1. Sample: CD4+ T cells from blood, taken about 7 months after SARS-CoV-2 vaccination. The CDR3 protein: CASSEAPGQSNQPQHF. The DNA sequence is TGTGCCAGCAGTGAAGCCCCGGGACAGTCGAATCAGCCCCAGCATTTT.